This section outlines one T cell receptor beta chain sequence together with its context. This clone was seen a handful of times. Its cognate antigen has yet to be identified. The input lacks base qualities; no much larger clone sits a single base away. The data belong to a study of blood T cell repertoires in COVID-19 (dated by TCRdb to about 2020). Study-wide context: The collaborator samples originated in the United States, Italy and Spain and spanned the acute and convalescent phases of COVID-19. The prospective study material was composed of cDNA or gDNA derived from T cells, B-cell-depleted T cells, or PBMCs. Deeply sampled blood TCRbeta repertoires from subjects exposed to, actively infected with, or recovered from COVID-19 were included in the dataset. The repertoires were released in a freely available public database intended as a resource for research on the immune response to SARS-CoV-2. Samples came from the ongoing ImmuneRACE study (first 160 participants) plus 1,254 subjects from 6 global collaborators. Sample metadata almost always included a de-identified subject ID, COVID-19 status, age in years and sex. Where HLA class I and class II types were available, the types were taken from metadata supplied by the sample provider, not from assay-based typing.

From cysteine to phenylalanine, the CDR3 is 14 amino acids long. Just CDR3 DNA is preserved here, 42 bases in frame from base 1. The germline V gene encodes CDR1 SGDLS and CDR2 YYNGEE. Trimming costs V 0 bases and J 4 bases, and their ends lie 10 bases apart. The immunoSEQ Assay, a bias-controlled multiplex PCR, was used to amplify TCRbeta CDR3 regions from genomic DNA. On the authors' methods: Nucleated cell counts per sample were estimated from amplification of reference gene primers within the assay. Sequence reads were collapsed and filtered to measure the absolute abundance of every unique TCRbeta CDR3 rearrangement. For each sample, productive Simpson clonality was calculated as the square root of Simpson's diversity index across productive rearrangements. The source is immuneACCESS, and TCRdb retained only in-frame sequences with V and J called. Part of the clones is not carried over; for the studies checked, unresolved V genes explain less than half of this, and the remainder is unexplained. The V and J calls and clone size are taken from that table; D and trimming were inferred from the DNA. Here the sample has fewer than 300,000 clones; around 86% occur a single time. Around a tenth of the sample is held by the ten biggest clonotypes.

Broad study findings and their caveats: Clinical and demographic metadata were provided uncurated, with the amount varying by source and participant.

Another Seattle source contributed samples from volunteer blood donors who had recovered from COVID-19. Collaborating institutions collected whole blood in K2EDTA tubes following their own protocols. For TCRbeta analysis, collaborators shipped samples as frozen whole blood, isolated PBMCs, or DNA extracted from either of those sample types. This receptor chain uses TRBV9 and TRBJ1-1, with the identity of the D gene unclear. The source material was peripheral blood. The origin of this receptor is a man aged 40-49 years who had recovered from COVID-19. The CDR3 is CASSVGWAGTEAFF. The nucleotide sequence reads as follows: TGTGCCAGCAGCGTAGGCTGGGCAGGCACTGAAGCTTTCTTT.